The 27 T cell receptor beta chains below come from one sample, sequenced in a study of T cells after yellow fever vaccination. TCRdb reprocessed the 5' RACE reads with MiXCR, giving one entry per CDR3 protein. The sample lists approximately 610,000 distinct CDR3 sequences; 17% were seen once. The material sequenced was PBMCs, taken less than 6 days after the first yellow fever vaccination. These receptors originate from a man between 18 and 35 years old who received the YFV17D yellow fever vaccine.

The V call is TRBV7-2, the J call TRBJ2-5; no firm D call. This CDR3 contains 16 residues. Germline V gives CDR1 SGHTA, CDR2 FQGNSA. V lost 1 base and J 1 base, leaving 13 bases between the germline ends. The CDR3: CASSLDRLAVQETQYF. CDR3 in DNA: TGTGCCAGCAGCTTAGATAGGTTGGCGGTCCAAGAGACCCAGTACTTC.

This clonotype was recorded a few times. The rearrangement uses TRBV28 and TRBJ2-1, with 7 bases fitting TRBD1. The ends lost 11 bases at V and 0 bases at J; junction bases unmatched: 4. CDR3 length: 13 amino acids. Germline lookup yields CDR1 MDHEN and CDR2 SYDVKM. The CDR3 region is CACRQGSYNEQFF. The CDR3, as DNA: TGTGCCTGCCGACAGGGCTCCTACAATGAGCAGTTCTTC.

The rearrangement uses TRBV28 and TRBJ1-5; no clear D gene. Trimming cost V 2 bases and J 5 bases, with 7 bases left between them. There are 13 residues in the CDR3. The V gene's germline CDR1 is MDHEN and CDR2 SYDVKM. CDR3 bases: TGTGCCAGCAGTTTAGGGGTCCATCAGCCCCAGCATTTT. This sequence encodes CASSLGVHQPQHF.

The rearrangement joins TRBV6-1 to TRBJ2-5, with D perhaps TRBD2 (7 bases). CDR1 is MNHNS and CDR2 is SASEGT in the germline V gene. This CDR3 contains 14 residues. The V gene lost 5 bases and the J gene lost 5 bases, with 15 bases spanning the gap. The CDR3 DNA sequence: TGTGCCAGCAGTATCGGGGGGCGCGTCGAGACCCAGTACTTC. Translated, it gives CASSIGGRVETQYF.

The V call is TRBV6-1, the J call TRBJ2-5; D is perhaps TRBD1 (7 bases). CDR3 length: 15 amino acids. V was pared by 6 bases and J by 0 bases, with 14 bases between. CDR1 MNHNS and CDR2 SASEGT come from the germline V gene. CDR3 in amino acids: CASRGLDRYQETQYF. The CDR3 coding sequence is TGTGCCAGCAGGGGACTGGACAGGTACCAAGAGACCCAGTACTTC.

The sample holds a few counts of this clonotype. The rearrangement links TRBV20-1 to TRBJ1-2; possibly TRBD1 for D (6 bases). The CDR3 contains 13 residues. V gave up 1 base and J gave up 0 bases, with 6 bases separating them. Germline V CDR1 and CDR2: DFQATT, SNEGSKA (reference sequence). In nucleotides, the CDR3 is TGCAGTGCTAGAGGGACAGCTAACTATGGCTACACCTTC. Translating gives CSARGTANYGYTF.

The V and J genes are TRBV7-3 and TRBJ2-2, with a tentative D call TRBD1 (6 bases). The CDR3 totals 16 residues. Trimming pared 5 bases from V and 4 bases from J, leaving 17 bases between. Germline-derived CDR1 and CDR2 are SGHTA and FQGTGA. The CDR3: CASSAKQGMVTGELFF. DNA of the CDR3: TGTGCCAGCAGCGCAAAACAGGGAATGGTCACCGGGGAGCTGTTTTTT.

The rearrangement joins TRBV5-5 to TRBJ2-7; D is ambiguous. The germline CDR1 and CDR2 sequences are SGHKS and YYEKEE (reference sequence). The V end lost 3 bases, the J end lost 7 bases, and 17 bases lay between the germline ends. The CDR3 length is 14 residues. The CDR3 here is CASSSLMATLEQYV. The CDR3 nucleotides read TGTGCCAGCAGCTCCCTCATGGCCACCTTGGAGCAGTACGTC.

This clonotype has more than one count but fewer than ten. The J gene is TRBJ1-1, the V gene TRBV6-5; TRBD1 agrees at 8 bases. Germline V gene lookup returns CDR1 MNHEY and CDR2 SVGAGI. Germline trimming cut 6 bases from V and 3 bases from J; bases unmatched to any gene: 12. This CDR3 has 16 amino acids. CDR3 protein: CASSSSGQGAHTEAFF. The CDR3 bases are TGTGCCAGCAGCTCCTCGGGCCAGGGGGCTCACACTGAAGCTTTCTTT.

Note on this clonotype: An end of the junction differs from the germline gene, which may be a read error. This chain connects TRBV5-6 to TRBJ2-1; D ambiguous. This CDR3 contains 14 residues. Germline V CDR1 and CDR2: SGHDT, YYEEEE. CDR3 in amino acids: CAISPELRHNEQFF. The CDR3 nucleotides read TGTGCCATCAGCCCCGAGCTACGGCACAATGAGCAGTTCTTC.

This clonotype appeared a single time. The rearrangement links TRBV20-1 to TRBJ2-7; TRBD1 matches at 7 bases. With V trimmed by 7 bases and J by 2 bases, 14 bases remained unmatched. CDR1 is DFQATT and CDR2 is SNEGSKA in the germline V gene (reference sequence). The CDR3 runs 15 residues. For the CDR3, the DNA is TGCAGTGGTACCTATTCGGGACAGCCAACCTACGAGCAGTACTTC. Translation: CSGTYSGQPTYEQYF.

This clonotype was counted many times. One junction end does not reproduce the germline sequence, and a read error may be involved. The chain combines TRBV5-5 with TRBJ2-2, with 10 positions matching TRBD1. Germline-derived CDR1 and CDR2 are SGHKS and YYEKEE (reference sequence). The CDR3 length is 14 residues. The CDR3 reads CASSLDRGTGELFF. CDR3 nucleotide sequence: TGTGCTAGCAGCTTGGACAGGGGGACCGGGGAGCTGTTTTTT.

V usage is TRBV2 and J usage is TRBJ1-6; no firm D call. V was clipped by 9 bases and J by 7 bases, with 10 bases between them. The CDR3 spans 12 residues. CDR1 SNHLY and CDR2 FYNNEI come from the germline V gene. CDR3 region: CASFTGNSPLHF. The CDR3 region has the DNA TGTGCCAGTTTTACGGGGAATTCACCCCTCCACTTT.

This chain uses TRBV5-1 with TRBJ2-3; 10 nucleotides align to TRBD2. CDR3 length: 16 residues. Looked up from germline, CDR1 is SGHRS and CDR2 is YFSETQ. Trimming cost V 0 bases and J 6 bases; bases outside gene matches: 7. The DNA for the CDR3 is TGCGCCAGCAGCTTGGCGCTAGCGGGGGTGTCGGATACGCAGTATTTT. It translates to CASSLALAGVSDTQYF.

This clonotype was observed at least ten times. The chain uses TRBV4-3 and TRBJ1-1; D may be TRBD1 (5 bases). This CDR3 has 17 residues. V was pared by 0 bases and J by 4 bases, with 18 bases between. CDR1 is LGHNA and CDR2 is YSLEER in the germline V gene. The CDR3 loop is CASSQDILEGLSTEAFF. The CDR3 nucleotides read TGCGCCAGCAGCCAAGATATTCTGGAGGGGTTGAGCACTGAAGCTTTCTTT.

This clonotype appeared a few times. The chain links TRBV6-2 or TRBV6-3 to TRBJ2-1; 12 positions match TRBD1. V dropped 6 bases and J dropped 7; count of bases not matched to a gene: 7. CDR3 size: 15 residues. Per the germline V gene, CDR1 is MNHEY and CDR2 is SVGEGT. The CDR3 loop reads CASSHRDRGLNEQFF. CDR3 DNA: TGTGCCAGCAGCCATCGGGACAGGGGGCTTAATGAGCAGTTCTTC.

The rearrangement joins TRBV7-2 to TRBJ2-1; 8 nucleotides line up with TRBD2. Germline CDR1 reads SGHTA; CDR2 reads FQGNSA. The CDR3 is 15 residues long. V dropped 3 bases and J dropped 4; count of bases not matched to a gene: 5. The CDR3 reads CASSFVGGAYNEQFF. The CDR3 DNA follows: TGTGCCAGCAGCTTTGTCGGGGGGGCATACAATGAGCAGTTCTTC.

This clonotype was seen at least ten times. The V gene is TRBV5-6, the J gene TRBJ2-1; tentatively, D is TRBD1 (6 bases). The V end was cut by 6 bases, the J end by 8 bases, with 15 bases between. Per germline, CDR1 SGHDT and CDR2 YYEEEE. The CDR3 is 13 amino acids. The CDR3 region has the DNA TGTGCCAGCAAAGAGGGGGTGAGGGATGAGCAGTTCTTC. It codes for CASKEGVRDEQFF.

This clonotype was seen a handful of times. The CDR3 reads CASSSGQGIETQYF. The DNA for the CDR3 is TGCGCCAGCAGCTCCGGACAGGGGATAGAGACCCAGTACTTC. This chain links TRBV5-1 with TRBJ2-5; 9 positions match TRBD1. V gave up 3 bases and J gave up 4 bases; unmatched junction bases: 4. Looked up from germline, CDR1 is SGHRS and CDR2 is YFSETQ. CDR3 length: 14 amino acids.

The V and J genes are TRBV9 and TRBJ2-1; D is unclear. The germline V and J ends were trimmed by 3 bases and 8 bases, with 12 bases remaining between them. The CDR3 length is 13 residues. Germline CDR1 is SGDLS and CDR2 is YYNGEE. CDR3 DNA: TGTGCCAGCAGCGCCCCCACTTTGGATGAGCAGTTCTTC. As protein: CASSAPTLDEQFF. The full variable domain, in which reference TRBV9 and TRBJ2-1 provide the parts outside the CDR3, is DSGVTQTPKHLITATGQRVTLRCSPRSGDLSVYWYQQSLDQGLQFLIQYYNGEERAKGNILERFSAQQFPDLHSELNLSSLELGDSALYFCASSAPTLDEQFFGPGTRLTVL.

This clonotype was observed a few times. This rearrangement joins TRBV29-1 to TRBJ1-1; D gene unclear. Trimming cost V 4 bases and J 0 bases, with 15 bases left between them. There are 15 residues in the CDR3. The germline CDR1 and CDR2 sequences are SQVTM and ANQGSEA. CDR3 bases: TGCAGCGTTGTAGGTCGGAAGATAATGAACACTGAAGCTTTCTTT. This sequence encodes CSVVGRKIMNTEAFF.

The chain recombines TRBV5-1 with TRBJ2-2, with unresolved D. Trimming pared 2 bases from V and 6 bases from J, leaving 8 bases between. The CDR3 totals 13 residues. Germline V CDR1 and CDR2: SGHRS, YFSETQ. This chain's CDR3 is CASSFKGPGELFF. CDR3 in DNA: TGCGCCAGCAGCTTCAAAGGGCCCGGGGAGCTGTTTTTT. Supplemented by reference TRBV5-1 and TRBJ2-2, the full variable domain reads KAGVTQTPRYLIKTRGQQVTLSCSPISGHRSVSWYQQTPGQGLQFLFEYFSETQRNKGNFPGRFSGRQFSNSRSEMNVSTLELGDSALYLCASSFKGPGELFFGEGSRLTVL.

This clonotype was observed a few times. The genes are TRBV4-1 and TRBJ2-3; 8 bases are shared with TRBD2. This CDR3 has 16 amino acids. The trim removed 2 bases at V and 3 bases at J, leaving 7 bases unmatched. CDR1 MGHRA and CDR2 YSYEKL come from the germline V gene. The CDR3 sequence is CASSQLTGGPTDTQYF. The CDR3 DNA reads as TGCGCCAGCAGCCAACTTACGGGGGGGCCGACAGATACGCAGTATTTT.

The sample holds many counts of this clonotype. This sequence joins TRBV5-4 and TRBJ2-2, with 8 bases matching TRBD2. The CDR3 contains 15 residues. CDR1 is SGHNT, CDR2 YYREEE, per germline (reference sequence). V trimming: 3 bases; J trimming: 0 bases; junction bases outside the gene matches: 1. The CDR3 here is CASSSGGPNTGELFF. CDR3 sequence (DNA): TGTGCCAGCAGCTCGGGGGGGCCGAACACCGGGGAGCTGTTTTTT.

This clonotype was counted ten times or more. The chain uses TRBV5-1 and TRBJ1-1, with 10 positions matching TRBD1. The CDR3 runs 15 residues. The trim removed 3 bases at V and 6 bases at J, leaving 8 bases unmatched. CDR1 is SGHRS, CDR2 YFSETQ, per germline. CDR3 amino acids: CASSYDRGRSPEAFF. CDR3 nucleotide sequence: TGCGCCAGCAGCTACGACAGGGGGCGGTCTCCTGAAGCTTTCTTT.

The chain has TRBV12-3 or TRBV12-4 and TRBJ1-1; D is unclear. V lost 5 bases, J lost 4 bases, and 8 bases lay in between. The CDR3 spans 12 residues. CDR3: CASSTHATEAFF. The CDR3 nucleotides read TGTGCCAGCAGTACCCACGCCACTGAAGCTTTCTTT.

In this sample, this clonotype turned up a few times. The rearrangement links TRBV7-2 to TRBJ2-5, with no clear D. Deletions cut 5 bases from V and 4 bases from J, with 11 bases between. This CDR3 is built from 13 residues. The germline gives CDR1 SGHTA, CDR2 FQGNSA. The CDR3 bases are TGTGCCAGCAGCCGGAGTCAGGTAGAGACCCAGTACTTC. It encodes CASSRSQVETQYF.